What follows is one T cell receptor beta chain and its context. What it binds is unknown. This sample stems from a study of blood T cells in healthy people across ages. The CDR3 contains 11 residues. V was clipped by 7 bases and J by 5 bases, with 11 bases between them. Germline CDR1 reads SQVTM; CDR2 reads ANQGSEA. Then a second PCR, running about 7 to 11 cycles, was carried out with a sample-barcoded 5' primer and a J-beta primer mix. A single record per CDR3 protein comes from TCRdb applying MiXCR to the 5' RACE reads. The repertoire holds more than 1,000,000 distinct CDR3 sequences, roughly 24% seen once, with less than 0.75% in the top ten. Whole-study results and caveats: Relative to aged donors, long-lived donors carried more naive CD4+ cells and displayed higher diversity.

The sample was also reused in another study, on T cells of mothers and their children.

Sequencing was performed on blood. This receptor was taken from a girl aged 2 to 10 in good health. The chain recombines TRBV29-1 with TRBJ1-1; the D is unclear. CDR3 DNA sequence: TGCAGCGGTCATGGGGATACTGAAGCTTTCTTT. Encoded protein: CSGHGDTEAFF.